Below, one T cell receptor (beta chain) is given with its context. The sample originates from a study of blood T cell repertoires in COVID-19. In the study's own analysis: Reference gene primer amplification in the assay estimated nucleated cell counts. Using immunoSEQ multiplex PCR, the repertoire was profiled, and TCRdb retains in-frame clones only, with some absent. For V, J and clone size, that table is used; D and trimming come from the DNA. The table records about 440,000 clones, less than 95% of them present only once. CDR3 length: 16 residues. CDR1 and CDR2 (germline): MGHRA, YSYEKL. V was pared by 0 bases and J by 5 bases, with 11 bases between. Resolution of symptoms, clearance, or two negative PCRs was present in recovered Cohort 3 donors.

This receptor was identified in a man aged 18 to 29 who had recovered from COVID-19. The chain carries TRBV4-1 and TRBJ1-6, with D maybe TRBD1 (6 bases). Sequencing was done on a sample of PBMCs or T cells enriched from blood (not recorded which). CDR3 bases: TGCGCCAGCAGCCAAGATTTGACAGGACATAATTCACCCCTCCACTTT. Residues: CASSQDLTGHNSPLHF.